A selection of T cell receptor beta chains follows, all from one sample in a study of blood T cells in healthy people across ages. Via MiXCR, TCRdb re-called the 5' RACE reads, giving one row per CDR3 protein. The sample lists hundreds of thousands of distinct CDR3 sequences, about half occurring once. The sequenced sample consisted of blood. Source of these receptors: a man aged 80 or over in good health. The CDR3 runs from the conserved cysteine through the conserved F or W. A D gene is named only where the DNA matches it firmly. Clone size is stated in some rows and not others, as once, few, many or a class when expanded.

>TRBJ2-7|.|TRBD1|TRBV20-1
CSVARDRGYEQYF
TGCAGTGTTGCCCGGGACAGGGGCTACGAGCAGTACTTC
>TRBJ1-2|.|.|TRBV15
CATSRGTLDRGYTF
TGTGCCACCAGCAGAGGGACCCTAGATAGAGGCTACACCTTC
>TRBJ2-1|few|TRBD2|TRBV20-1
CSATLAGVSHNEQFF
TGCAGTGCTACCTTAGCGGGAGTGAGCCACAATGAGCAGTTCTTC
>TRBJ2-5|.|.|TRBV11-2
CASSGAGTQYF
TGTGCCAGCAGCGGGGCGGGGACCCAGTACTTC
>TRBJ1-6|.|.|TRBV4-1
CASSQGQGPNSPLHF
TGCGCCAGCAGCCAAGGTCAGGGACCGAATTCACCCCTCCACTTT
>TRBJ2-5|many|.|TRBV4-2
CASSPDGQETQYF
TGTGCCAGCAGCCCGGACGGTCAAGAGACCCAGTACTTC
>TRBJ2-6|.|TRBD1|TRBV5-6
CASSLWTGNSGANVLTF
TGTGCCAGCAGCTTGTGGACAGGTAACTCTGGGGCCAACGTCCTGACTTTC
>TRBJ2-1|many|TRBD2|TRBV10-3
CAISESGSGRADNEQFF
TGTGCCATCAGTGAGTCGGGTAGCGGGAGGGCTGACAATGAGCAGTTCTTC
>TRBJ1-1|few|.|TRBV5-1
CASSFTVNTEAFF
TGCGCCAGCAGCTTTACGGTGAACACTGAAGCTTTCTTT
>TRBJ1-4|few|.|TRBV7-2
CASSLAARATEKLFF
TGTGCCAGCAGCTTGGCGGCCAGGGCTACTGAAAAACTGTTTTTT
>TRBJ2-3|.|.|TRBV7-2
CASSPQTIDTQYF
TGTGCCAGCAGCCCCCAAACAATAGATACGCAGTATTTT
>TRBJ2-1|.|.|TRBV7-3
CASSRGSNSYNEQFF
TGTGCCAGCAGCCGAGGGTCTAACTCCTACAATGAGCAGTTCTTC
>TRBJ2-1|few|.|TRBV6-2/TRBV6-3
CASSLAGPGHEQFF
TGTGCCAGCAGTTTGGCGGGCCCCGGGCATGAGCAGTTCTTC
>TRBJ2-1|.|.|TRBV10-3
CATTVGNEQFF
TGTGCCACAACGGTTGGGAATGAGCAGTTCTTC
>TRBJ2-5|.|TRBD1|TRBV20-1
CSARERLGQWNRETQYF
TGCAGTGCTAGAGAAAGACTGGGACAGTGGAATCGAGAGACCCAGTACTTC
>TRBJ2-5|.|.|TRBV28
CASRARQGWETQYF
TGTGCCAGCCGCGCCCGGCAGGGGTGGGAGACCCAGTACTTC
>TRBJ2-1|.|.|TRBV20-1
CSAVDPGLYNEQFF
TGCAGTGCAGTAGATCCGGGACTGTACAATGAGCAGTTCTTC
>TRBJ2-4|.|.|TRBV6-5
CASSRSNGAKNIQYF
TGTGCCAGCAGCCGGTCCAATGGGGCCAAAAACATTCAGTACTTC
>TRBJ2-1|.|TRBD2|TRBV5-1
CASSTSGTSYNEQFF
TGCGCCAGCAGCACTAGCGGAACCTCCTACAATGAGCAGTTCTTC
>TRBJ2-7|.|TRBD1|TRBV9
CASSVGNGQGPSNEQYF
TGTGCCAGCAGCGTAGGCAATGGACAGGGTCCCTCTAACGAGCAGTACTTC